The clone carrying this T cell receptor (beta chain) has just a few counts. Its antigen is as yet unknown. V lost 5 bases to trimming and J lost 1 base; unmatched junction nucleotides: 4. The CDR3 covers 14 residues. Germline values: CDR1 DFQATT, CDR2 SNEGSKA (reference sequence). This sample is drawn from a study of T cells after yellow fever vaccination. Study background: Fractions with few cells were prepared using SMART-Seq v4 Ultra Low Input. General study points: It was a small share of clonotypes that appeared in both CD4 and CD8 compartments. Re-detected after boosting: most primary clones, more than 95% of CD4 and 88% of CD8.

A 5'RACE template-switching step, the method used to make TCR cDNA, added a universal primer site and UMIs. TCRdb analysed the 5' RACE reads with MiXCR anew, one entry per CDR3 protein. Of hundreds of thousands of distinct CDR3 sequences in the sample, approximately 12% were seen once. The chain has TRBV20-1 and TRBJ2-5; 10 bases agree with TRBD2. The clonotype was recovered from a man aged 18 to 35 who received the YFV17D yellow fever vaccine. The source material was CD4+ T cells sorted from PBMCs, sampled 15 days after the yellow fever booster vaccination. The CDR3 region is CSAFRTSGQETQYF. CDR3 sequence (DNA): TGCAGTGCTTTTCGGACTAGCGGCCAAGAGACCCAGTACTTC.